Presented here are 16 T cell receptor beta chains from one specimen sequenced in a study of stem cell transplantation in POMP-related autoinflammatory disease. Using immunoSEQ multiplex PCR, the repertoire was profiled, and TCRdb retains in-frame clones only, with some absent. Of 25,000 to 30,000 clones listed, 80% to 85% are singletons. This specimen consisted of CD4+ T cells from PBMCs, obtained before stem cell transplantation. The receptor source for this set is a human donor with POMP-related autoinflammation and immune dysregulation (PRAID).

The chain links TRBV7-2 to TRBJ2-1; D is possibly TRBD2 (5 bases). The CDR3 spans 13 residues. The V end lost 2 bases, the J end lost 5 bases, and 7 bases lay between the germline ends. The germline CDR1 and CDR2 sequences are SGHTA and FQGNSA. This CDR3 is CASSLKGDNEQFF. The CDR3 region has the DNA TGTGCCAGCAGCTTAAAGGGAGACAATGAGCAGTTCTTC.

This clone occurred a few times. The V and J genes are TRBV6-5 and TRBJ1-2; D is unresolved. V lost 0 bases and J lost 6, with 11 bases in between. The CDR3 has 14 residues. Germline V CDR1 and CDR2: MNHEY, SVGAGI. The CDR3 region is CASSYSAGSDGYTF. The CDR3 DNA reads TGTGCCAGCAGTTACTCCGCGGGGAGCGATGGCTACACCTTC.

V usage is TRBV2 and J usage is TRBJ1-3, with D uncertain. V was shortened by 5 bases and J by 0 bases, with 11 bases between the two germline ends. Germline CDR1 SNHLY, CDR2 FYNNEI. This CDR3 has 15 amino acids. Written as DNA, the CDR3 is TGTGCCAGCAGTTATACACAGCACTCTGGAAACACCATATATTTT. This encodes CASSYTQHSGNTIYF.

CDR3 sequence reads: CASSVPGLAAYEQYF. In DNA form, the CDR3 reads TGTGCCAGCAGCGTGCCGGGACTAGCGGCCTACGAGCAGTACTTC. This chain joins TRBV9 and TRBJ2-7; 11 positions agree with TRBD2. The V segment lost 2 bases and the J segment 2 bases; nucleotides outside the gene matches: 3. Germline V gives CDR1 SGDLS, CDR2 YYNGEE. The CDR3 runs to 15 residues.

V and J are TRBV19 and TRBJ2-1; no reliable D call. CDR1 LNHDA and CDR2 SQIVND come from the germline V gene (reference sequence). V shed 2 bases and J shed 3 bases, with 17 bases lying between them. The CDR3 consists of 17 residues. The CDR3 sequence is CASSIIAPRGLYNEQFF. The CDR3, as DNA: TGTGCCAGTAGTATAATTGCGCCTCGTGGCCTCTACAATGAGCAGTTCTTC.

The V gene is TRBV10-2, the J gene TRBJ1-4; D might be TRBD1 (5 bases). The CDR3 sequence is 16 residues long. V lost 5 bases to trimming and J lost 4 bases, with 17 bases between them. Germline V gene sequence: CDR1 WSHSY, CDR2 SAAADI. The CDR3 loop is CASSSGGARGNEKLFF. In DNA form, the CDR3 reads TGCGCCAGCAGTAGTGGAGGAGCGAGGGGTAATGAAAAACTGTTTTTT.

The chain carries TRBV5-1 and TRBJ1-4, with D perhaps TRBD1 (5 bases). CDR3 size: 15 residues. Germline V CDR1 and CDR2: SGHRS, YFSETQ. Deletions cut 4 bases from V and 0 bases from J, with 10 bases between. The CDR3 spells CASSPRDSTNEKLFF. The CDR3 DNA reads as TGCGCCAGCAGCCCCCGGGACTCAACTAATGAAAAACTGTTTTTT.

This chain uses TRBV6-1 with TRBJ1-3; no firm D call. The CDR3 totals 14 residues. Germline CDR1 and CDR2: MNHNS and SASEGT. The V and J ends lost 5 bases and 6 bases respectively, with 14 bases between them. The CDR3 nucleotides read TGTGCCAGCAGTATCCGGGTCACGGCAAACACCATATATTTT. Protein: CASSIRVTANTIYF.

V gene TRBV25-1 combines with J gene TRBJ2-7; D is possibly TRBD2 (6 bases). Per the germline V gene, CDR1 is MGHDK and CDR2 is SYGVNS. CDR3 length equals 13 residues. Trimming stripped 6 bases from V and 3 bases from J, with 12 bases between. Here the CDR3 reads CASRTSGDYEQYF. The CDR3 DNA reads as TGTGCCAGCAGGACTAGTGGAGACTACGAGCAGTACTTC.

This clone came up once. V gene TRBV6-5 combines with J gene TRBJ1-5; the match to TRBD1 covers 7 bases. Germline V gene lookup returns CDR1 MNHEY and CDR2 SVGAGI. V dropped 4 bases and J dropped 3; count of bases not matched to a gene: 6. The CDR3 extends over 15 amino acids. The CDR3 DNA reads TGTGCCAGCAGTTCTTCAGGACAGGACAATCAGCCCCAGCATTTT. This gives the protein CASSSSGQDNQPQHF.

The chain carries TRBV30 and TRBJ1-4, with D unresolved. Trimming shortened V by 4 bases and J by 8 bases, and 14 bases separated the two germline ends. This CDR3 region has 13 residues. Germline V gene sequence: CDR1 GTSNPN, CDR2 SVGIG (reference sequence). Here the CDR3 DNA reads TGTGCCTGGACATATGGGCCGGGGGAAAAACTGTTTTTT. This sequence encodes CAWTYGPGEKLFF.

The rearrangement joins TRBV9 to TRBJ2-3, with 10 positions matching TRBD1. In germline, CDR1 is SGDLS, CDR2 YYNGEE. V lost 0 bases, J lost 3 bases, and 7 bases stayed unmatched. The CDR3 length is 17 residues. CDR3 region: CASSVGGQGIGTDTQYF. For the CDR3, the DNA is TGTGCCAGCAGCGTAGGGGGACAGGGGATCGGGACAGATACGCAGTATTTT.

The chain couples TRBV5-1 to TRBJ2-5; D unresolved. CDR3 length equals 16 residues. Germline values: CDR1 SGHRS, CDR2 YFSETQ. Trimming shortened V by 1 base and J by 1 base, and 14 bases separated the two germline ends. CDR3 nucleotides: TGCGCCAGCAGCTTGCGGCCCCGTCCCGCCCAAGAGACCCAGTACTTC. This sequence encodes CASSLRPRPAQETQYF.

This clone showed up just a few times. V gene TRBV19 combines with J gene TRBJ2-7; a possible D gene is TRBD2 (6 bases). Trimming took off 10 bases at V and 5 bases at J, with 12 bases between the two ends. From germline, CDR1 is LNHDA and CDR2 SQIVND (reference sequence). This CDR3 is built from 11 residues. In DNA, the CDR3 is TGTGCCACCCGGCGGGGCCACGAGCAGTACTTC. Its translation: CATRRGHEQYF.

The chain links TRBV5-1 to TRBJ1-1, with D perhaps TRBD1 (5 bases). The CDR3 has 14 residues. Per the germline V gene, CDR1 is SGHRS and CDR2 is YFSETQ. V was shortened by 5 bases and J by 3 bases, with 14 bases between the two germline ends. CDR3 in amino acids: CASRGNLGDTEAFF. The CDR3 DNA reads TGCGCCAGCAGGGGGAATTTAGGGGACACTGAAGCTTTCTTT. The complete variable domain, with remaining parts taken from reference TRBV5-1 and TRBJ1-1, reads KAGVTQTPRYLIKTRGQQVTLSCSPISGHRSVSWYQQTPGQGLQFLFEYFSETQRNKGNFPGRFSGRQFSNSRSEMNVSTLELGDSALYLCASRGNLGDTEAFFGQGTRLTVV.

This clone came up once. The CDR3 sequence: CARYTRDSKTVYGTDTQYF. The CDR3 DNA reads TGTGCCAGATACACTAGGGACAGTAAGACCGTCTACGGCACAGATACGCAGTATTTT. This chain links TRBV19 with TRBJ2-3; 7 bases map to TRBD1. There are 19 residues in the CDR3. J lost 1 base, V lost 9 bases, and 22 bases had no gene match. The germline CDR1 and CDR2 sequences are LNHDA and SQIVND (reference sequence).